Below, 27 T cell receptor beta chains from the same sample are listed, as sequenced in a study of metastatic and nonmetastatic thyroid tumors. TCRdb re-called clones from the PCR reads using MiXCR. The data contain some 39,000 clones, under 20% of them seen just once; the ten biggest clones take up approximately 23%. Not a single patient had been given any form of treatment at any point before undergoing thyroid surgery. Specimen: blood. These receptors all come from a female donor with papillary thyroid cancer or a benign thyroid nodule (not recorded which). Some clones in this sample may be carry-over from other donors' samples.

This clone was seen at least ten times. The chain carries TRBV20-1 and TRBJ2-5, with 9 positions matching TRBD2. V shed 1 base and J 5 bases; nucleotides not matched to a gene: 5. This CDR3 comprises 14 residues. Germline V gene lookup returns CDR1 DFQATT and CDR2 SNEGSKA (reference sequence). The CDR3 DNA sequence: TGCAGTGCTAGAGTATTAGCGGGAGTGGAGACCCAGTACTTC. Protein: CSARVLAGVETQYF.

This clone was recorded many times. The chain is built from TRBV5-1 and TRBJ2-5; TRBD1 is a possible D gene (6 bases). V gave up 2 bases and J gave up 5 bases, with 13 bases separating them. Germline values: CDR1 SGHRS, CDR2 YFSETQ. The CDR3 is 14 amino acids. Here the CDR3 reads CASSFTGPGETQYF. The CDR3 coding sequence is TGCGCCAGCAGCTTTACAGGGCCCGGGGAGACCCAGTACTTC.

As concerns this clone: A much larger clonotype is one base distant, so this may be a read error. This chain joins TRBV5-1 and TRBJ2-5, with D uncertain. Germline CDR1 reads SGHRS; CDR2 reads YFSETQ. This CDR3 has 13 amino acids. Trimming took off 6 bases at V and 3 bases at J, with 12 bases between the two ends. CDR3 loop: CASIEEVEETQYF. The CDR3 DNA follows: TGCGCCAGCATCGAAGAAGTCGAAGAGACCCAGTACTTC.

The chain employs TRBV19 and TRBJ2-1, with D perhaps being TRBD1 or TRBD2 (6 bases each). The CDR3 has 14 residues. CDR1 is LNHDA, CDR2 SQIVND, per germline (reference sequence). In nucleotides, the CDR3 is TGTGTTTCCCTAGGGGGGCCCCCCTACAATGAGCAGTTCTTC. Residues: CVSLGGPPYNEQFF.

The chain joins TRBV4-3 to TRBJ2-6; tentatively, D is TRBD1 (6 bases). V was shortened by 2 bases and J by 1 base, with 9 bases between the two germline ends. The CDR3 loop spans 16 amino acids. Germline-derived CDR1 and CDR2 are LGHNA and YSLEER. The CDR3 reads CASSQTTGSGANVLTF. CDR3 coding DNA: TGCGCCAGCAGCCAAACGACAGGTTCTGGGGCCAACGTCCTGACTTTC.

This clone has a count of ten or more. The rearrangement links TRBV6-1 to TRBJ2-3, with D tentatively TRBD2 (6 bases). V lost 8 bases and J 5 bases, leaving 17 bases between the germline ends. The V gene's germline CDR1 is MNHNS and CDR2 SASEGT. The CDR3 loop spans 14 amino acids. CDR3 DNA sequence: TGTGCCAGCGGAATACCGGGACTTTTAGATACGCAGTATTTT. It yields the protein CASGIPGLLDTQYF.

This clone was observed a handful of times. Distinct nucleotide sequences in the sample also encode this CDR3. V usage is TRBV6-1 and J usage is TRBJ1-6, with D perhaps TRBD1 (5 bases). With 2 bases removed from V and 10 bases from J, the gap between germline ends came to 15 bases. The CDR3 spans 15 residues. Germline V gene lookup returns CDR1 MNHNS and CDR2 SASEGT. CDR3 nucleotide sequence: TGTGCCAGCAGTGAACAGCAGGGATCTAAATCACCCCTCCACTTT. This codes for CASSEQQGSKSPLHF.

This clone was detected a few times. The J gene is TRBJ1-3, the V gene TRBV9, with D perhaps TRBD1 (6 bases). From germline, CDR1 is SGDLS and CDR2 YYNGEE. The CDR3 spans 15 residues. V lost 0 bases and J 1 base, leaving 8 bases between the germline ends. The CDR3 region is CASSVEGQSGNTIYF. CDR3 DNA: TGTGCCAGCAGCGTAGAAGGACAGTCTGGAAACACCATATATTTT.

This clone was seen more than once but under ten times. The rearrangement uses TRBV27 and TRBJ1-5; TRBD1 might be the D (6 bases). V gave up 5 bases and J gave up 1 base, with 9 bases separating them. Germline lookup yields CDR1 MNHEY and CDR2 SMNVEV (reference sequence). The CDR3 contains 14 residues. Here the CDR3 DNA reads TGTGCCAGCAGTCAGGGGATGAGCAATCAGCCCCAGCATTTT. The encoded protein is CASSQGMSNQPQHF.

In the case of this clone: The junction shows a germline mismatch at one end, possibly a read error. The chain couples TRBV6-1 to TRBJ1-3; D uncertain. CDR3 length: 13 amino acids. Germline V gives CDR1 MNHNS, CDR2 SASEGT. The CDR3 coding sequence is TGTGCCAGCAGGGTGTTCTCTGGAAGCACCATATATTTT. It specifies CASRVFSGSTIYF.

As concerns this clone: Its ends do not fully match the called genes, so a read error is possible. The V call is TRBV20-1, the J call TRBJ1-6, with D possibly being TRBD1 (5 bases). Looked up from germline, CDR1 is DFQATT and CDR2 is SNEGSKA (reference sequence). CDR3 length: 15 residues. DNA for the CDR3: TGCAGTGCTAGAGATCCTACAGGCGTTGGTTCACCACTCCTCTTT. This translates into CSARDPTGVGSPLLF.

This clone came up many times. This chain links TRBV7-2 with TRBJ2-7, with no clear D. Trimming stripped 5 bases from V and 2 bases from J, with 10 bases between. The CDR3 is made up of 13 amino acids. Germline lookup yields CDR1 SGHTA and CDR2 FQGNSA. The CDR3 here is CASSEQNTYEQYF. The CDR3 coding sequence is TGTGCCAGCAGCGAACAAAATACCTACGAGCAGTACTTC.

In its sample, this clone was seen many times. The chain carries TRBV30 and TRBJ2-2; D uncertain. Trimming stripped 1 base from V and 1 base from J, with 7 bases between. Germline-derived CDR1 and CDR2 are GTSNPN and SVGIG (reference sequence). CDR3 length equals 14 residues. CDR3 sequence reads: CAWSGTRNTGELFF. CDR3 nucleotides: TGTGCCTGGAGTGGAACCAGGAACACCGGGGAGCTGTTTTTT.

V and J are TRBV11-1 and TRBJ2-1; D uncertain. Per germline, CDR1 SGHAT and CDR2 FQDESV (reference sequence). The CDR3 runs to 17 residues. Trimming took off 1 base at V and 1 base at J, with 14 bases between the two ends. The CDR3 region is CASSLVYCASSYNEQFF. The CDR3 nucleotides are TGTGCCAGCAGCTTAGTTTATTGCGCCAGTTCCTACAATGAGCAGTTCTTC.

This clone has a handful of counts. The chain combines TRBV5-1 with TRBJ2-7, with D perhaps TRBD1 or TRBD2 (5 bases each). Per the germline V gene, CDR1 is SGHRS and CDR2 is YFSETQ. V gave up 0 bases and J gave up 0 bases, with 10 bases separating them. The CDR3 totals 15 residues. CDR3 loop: CASSLGAGSSYEQYF. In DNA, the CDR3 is TGCGCCAGCAGCTTGGGGGCAGGGAGCTCCTACGAGCAGTACTTC.

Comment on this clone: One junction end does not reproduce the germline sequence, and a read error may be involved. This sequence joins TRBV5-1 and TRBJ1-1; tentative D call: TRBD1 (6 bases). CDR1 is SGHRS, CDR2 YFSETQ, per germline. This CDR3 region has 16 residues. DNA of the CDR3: TGCGCCAGCATCTTGGTCCGGACAGCGGGGAACACTGAAGCTTTCTTC. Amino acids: CASILVRTAGNTEAFF.

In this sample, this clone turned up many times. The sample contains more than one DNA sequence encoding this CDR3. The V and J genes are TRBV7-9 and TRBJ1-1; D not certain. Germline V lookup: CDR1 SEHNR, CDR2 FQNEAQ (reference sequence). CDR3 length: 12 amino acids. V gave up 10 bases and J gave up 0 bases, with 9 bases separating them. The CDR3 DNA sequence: TGTGCCATCGGACGGATGAACACTGAAGCTTTCTTT. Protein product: CAIGRMNTEAFF.

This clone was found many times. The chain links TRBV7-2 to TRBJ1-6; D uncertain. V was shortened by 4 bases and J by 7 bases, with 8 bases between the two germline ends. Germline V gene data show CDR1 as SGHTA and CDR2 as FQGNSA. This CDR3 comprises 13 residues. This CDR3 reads CASSSTANSPLHF. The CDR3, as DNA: TGTGCCAGCAGCTCAACAGCCAATTCACCCCTCCACTTT.

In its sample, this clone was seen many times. CDR3 in DNA: TGCAGTGCTGTCAGGGAATTGTTGGGAGGCTACACCTTC. Its translation is CSAVRELLGGYTF. This sequence joins TRBV20-1 and TRBJ1-2, with TRBD1 as a possible D gene (5 bases). The germline V gene has CDR1 DFQATT and CDR2 SNEGSKA (reference sequence). The CDR3 has 13 amino acids. V dropped 5 bases and J dropped 8 bases, with 18 bases sitting between them.

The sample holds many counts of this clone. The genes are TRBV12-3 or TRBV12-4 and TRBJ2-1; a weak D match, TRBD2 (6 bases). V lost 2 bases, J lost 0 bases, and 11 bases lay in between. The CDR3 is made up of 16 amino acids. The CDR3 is CASSLSGGDSYNEQFF. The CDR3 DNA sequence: TGTGCCAGCAGTTTATCTGGCGGGGACTCCTACAATGAGCAGTTCTTC.

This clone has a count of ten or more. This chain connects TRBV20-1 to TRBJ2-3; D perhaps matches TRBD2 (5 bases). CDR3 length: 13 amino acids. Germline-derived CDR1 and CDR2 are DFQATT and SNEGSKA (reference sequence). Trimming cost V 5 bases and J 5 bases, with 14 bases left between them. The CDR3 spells CSAPRGGEDTQYF. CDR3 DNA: TGCAGTGCTCCCCGGGGTGGAGAAGATACGCAGTATTTT.

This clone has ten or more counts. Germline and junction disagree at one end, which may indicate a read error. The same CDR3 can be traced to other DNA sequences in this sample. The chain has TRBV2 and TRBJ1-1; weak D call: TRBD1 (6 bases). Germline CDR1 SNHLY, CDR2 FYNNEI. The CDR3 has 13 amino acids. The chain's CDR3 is CASSESGVTEAFF. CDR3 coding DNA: TGTGCTAGCAGTGAATCAGGGGTTACTGAAGCTTTCTTT. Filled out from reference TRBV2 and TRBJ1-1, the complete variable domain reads EPEVTQTPSHQVTQMGQEVILRCVPISNHLYFYWYRQILGQKVEFLVSFYNNEISEKSEIFDDQFSVERPDGSNFTLKIRSTKLEDSAMYFCASSESGVTEAFFGQGTRLTVV.

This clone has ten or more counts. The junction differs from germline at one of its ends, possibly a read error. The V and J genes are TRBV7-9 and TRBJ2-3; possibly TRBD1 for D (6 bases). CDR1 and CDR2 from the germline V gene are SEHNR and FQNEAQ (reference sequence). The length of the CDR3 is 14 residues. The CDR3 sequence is CASTLGGITDTQYF. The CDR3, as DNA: TGTGCCAGCACCTTAGGGGGTATCACAGATACGCAGTATTTT.

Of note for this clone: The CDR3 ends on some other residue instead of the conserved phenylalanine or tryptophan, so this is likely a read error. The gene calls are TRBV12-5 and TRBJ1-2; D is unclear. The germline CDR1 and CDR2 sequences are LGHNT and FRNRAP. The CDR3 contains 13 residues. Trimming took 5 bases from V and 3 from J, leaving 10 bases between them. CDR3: CASGPTWYYGYTL. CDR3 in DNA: TGTGCTAGTGGTCCGACCTGGTACTATGGCTACACCTTG.

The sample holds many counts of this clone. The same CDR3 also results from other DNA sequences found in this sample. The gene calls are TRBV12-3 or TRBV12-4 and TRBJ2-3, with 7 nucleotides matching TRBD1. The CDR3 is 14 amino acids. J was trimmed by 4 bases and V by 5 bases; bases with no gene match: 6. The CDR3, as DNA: TGTGCCAGCAGTCCCAAGACAGGGTCAGATACGCAGTATTTT. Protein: CASSPKTGSDTQYF.

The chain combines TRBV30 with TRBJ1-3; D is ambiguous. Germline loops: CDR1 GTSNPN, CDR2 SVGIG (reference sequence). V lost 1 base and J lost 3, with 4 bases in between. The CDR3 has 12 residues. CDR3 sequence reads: CAWSDLGNTIYF. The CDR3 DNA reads TGTGCCTGGAGTGACCTTGGAAACACCATATATTTT.

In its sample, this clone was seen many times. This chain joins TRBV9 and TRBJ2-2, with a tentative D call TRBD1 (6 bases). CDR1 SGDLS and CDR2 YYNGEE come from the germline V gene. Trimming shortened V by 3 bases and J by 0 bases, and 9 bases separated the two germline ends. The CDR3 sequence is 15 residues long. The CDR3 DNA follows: TGTGCCAGCAGCGCCGGACAGACGAACACCGGGGAGCTGTTTTTT. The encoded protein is CASSAGQTNTGELFF.